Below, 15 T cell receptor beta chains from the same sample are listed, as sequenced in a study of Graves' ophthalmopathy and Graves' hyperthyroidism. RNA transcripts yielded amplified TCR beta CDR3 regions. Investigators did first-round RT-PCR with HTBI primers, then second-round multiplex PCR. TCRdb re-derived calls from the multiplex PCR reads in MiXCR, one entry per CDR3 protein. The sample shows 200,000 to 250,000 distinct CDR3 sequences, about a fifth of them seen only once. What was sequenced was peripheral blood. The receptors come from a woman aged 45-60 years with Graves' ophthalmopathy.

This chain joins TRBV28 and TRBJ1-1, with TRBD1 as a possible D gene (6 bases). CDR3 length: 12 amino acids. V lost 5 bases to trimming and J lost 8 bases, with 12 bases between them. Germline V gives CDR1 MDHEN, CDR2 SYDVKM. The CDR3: CASSPRTVEAFF. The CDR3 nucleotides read TGTGCCAGCAGTCCACGGACAGTCGAAGCTTTCTTT.

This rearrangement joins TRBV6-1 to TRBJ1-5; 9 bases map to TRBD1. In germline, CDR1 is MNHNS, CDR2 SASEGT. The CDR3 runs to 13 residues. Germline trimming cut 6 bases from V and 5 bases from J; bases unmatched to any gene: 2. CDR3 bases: TGTGCCAGCAGCGACAGGGGGGATCAGCCCCAGCATTTT. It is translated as CASSDRGDQPQHF.

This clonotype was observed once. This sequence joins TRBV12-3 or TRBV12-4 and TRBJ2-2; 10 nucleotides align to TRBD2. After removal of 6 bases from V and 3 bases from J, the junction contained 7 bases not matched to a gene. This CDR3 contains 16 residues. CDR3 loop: CASRPSSGRYTGELFF. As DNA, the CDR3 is TGTGCCAGCAGACCCTCTAGCGGGAGATACACCGGGGAGCTGTTTTTT.

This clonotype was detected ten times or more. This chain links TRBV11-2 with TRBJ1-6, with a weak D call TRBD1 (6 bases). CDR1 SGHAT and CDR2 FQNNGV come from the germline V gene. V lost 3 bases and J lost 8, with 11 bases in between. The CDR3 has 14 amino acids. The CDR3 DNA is TGTGCCAGCAGCTTGACAGGTCGGGATTCACCCCTCCACTTT. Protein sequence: CASSLTGRDSPLHF.

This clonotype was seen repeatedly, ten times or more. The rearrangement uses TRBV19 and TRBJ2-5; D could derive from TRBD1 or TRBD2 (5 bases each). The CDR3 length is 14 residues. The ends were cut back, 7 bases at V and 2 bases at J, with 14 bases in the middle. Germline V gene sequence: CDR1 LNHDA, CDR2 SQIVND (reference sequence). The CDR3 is CASKPGPYQETQYF. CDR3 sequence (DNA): TGTGCCAGTAAGCCGGGACCATATCAAGAGACCCAGTACTTC.

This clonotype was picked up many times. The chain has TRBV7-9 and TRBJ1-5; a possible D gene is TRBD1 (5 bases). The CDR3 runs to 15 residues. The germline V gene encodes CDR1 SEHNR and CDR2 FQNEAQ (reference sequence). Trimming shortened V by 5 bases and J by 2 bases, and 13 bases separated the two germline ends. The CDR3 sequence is CASSRGTMGNQPQHF. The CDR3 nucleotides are TGTGCCAGCAGCCGCGGGACGATGGGCAATCAGCCCCAGCATTTT.

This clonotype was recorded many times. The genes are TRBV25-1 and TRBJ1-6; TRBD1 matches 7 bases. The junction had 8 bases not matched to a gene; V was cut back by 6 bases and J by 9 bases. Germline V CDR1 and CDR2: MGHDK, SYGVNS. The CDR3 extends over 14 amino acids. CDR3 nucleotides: TGTGCCAGCAGGGAGACAGGGTTCGGTTCACCCCTCCACTTT. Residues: CASRETGFGSPLHF.

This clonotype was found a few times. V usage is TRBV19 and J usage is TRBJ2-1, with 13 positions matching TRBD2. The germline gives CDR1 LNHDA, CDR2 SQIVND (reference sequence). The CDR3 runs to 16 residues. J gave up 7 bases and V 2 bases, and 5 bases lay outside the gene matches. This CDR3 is CASSITSGRASNEQFF. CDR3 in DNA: TGTGCCAGTAGTATAACTAGCGGGAGGGCCTCGAATGAGCAGTTCTTC.

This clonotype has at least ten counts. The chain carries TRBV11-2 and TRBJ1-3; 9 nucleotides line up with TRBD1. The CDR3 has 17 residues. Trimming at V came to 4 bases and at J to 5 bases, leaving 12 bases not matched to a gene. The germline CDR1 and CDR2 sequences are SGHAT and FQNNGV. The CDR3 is CASSSTQGTGRRNTIYF. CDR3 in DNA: TGTGCCAGCAGCTCGACCCAGGGGACAGGGAGAAGAAACACCATATATTTT.

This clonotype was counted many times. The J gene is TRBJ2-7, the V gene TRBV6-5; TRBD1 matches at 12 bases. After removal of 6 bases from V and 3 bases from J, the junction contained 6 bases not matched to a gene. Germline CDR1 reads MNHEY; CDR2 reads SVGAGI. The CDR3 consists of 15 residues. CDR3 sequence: CASRSRDRGHYEQYF. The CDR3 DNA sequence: TGTGCCAGCAGATCCCGGGACAGGGGGCACTACGAGCAGTACTTC.

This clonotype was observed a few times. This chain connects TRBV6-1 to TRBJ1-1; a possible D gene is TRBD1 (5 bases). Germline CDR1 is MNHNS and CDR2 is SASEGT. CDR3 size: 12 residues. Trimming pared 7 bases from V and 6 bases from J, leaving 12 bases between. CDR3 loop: CASIQGGAEAFF. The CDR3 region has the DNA TGTGCCAGCATCCAGGGAGGGGCTGAAGCTTTCTTT.

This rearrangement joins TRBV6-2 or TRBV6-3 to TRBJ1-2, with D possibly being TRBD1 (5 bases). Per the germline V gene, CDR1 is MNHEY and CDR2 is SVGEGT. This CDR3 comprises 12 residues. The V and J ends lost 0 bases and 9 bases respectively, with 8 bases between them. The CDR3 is CASSYSDMSYTF. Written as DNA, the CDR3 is TGTGCCAGCAGTTACTCGGACATGAGCTACACCTTC.

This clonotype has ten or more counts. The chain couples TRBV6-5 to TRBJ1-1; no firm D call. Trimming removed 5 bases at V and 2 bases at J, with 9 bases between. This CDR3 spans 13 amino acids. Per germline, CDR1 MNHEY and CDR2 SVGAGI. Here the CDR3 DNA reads TGTGCCAGCAGTACCGGCAGCAACACTGAAGCTTTCTTT. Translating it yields CASSTGSNTEAFF.

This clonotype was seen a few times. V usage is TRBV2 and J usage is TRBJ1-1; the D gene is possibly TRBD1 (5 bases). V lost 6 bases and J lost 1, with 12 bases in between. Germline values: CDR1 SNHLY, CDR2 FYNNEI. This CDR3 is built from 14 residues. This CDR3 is CASRIGTGNTEAFF. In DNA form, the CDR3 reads TGTGCCAGCAGAATTGGGACGGGGAACACTGAAGCTTTCTTT.

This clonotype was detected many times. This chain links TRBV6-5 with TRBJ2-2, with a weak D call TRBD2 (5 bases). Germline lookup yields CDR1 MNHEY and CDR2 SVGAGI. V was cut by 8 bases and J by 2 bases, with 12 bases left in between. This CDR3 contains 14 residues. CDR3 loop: CASGVLDNTGELFF. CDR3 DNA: TGTGCCAGCGGCGTACTAGACAACACCGGGGAGCTGTTTTTT.